Sequencing of this T cell receptor beta chain was carried out in a study of blood T cell repertoires in COVID-19. In the study overall: Acute-phase and convalescent COVID-19 samples originated in the United States, Italy and Spain.

In the original analysis: Amplifying reference gene primers gave estimates of nucleated cell counts. TCRdb keeps only in-frame clones here, not all; method: immunoSEQ multiplex PCR. V, J and clone size reflect that table, while D and trimming were determined from the DNA. The sample lists 43,000 or so clones, roughly 89% occurring once. V lost 2 bases and J lost 1; bases outside the gene matches: 7. The length of the CDR3 is 16 residues. Germline CDR1 and CDR2: MNHEY and SVGEGT. Sequencing input: peripheral blood. This TCR came from a man aged 55 to 70 with active COVID-19. The chain has TRBV6-2 or TRBV6-3 and TRBJ1-1; the match to TRBD1 covers 7 bases. The CDR3 region is CASSYPRDSRNTEAFF. The CDR3 region has the DNA TGTGCCAGCAGTTACCCCCGGGACAGCCGGAACACTGAAGCTTTCTTT.